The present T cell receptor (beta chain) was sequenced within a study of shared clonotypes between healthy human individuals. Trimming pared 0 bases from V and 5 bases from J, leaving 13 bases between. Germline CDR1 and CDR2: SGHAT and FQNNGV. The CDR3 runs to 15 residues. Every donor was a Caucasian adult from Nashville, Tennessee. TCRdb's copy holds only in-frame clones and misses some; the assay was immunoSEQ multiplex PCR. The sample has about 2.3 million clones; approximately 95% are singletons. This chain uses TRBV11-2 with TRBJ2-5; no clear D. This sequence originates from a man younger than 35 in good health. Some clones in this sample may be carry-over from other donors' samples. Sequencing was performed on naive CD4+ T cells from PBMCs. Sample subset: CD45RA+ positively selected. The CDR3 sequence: CASSLDNPAWETQYF. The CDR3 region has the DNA TGTGCCAGCAGCTTAGATAACCCCGCGTGGGAGACCCAGTACTTC.